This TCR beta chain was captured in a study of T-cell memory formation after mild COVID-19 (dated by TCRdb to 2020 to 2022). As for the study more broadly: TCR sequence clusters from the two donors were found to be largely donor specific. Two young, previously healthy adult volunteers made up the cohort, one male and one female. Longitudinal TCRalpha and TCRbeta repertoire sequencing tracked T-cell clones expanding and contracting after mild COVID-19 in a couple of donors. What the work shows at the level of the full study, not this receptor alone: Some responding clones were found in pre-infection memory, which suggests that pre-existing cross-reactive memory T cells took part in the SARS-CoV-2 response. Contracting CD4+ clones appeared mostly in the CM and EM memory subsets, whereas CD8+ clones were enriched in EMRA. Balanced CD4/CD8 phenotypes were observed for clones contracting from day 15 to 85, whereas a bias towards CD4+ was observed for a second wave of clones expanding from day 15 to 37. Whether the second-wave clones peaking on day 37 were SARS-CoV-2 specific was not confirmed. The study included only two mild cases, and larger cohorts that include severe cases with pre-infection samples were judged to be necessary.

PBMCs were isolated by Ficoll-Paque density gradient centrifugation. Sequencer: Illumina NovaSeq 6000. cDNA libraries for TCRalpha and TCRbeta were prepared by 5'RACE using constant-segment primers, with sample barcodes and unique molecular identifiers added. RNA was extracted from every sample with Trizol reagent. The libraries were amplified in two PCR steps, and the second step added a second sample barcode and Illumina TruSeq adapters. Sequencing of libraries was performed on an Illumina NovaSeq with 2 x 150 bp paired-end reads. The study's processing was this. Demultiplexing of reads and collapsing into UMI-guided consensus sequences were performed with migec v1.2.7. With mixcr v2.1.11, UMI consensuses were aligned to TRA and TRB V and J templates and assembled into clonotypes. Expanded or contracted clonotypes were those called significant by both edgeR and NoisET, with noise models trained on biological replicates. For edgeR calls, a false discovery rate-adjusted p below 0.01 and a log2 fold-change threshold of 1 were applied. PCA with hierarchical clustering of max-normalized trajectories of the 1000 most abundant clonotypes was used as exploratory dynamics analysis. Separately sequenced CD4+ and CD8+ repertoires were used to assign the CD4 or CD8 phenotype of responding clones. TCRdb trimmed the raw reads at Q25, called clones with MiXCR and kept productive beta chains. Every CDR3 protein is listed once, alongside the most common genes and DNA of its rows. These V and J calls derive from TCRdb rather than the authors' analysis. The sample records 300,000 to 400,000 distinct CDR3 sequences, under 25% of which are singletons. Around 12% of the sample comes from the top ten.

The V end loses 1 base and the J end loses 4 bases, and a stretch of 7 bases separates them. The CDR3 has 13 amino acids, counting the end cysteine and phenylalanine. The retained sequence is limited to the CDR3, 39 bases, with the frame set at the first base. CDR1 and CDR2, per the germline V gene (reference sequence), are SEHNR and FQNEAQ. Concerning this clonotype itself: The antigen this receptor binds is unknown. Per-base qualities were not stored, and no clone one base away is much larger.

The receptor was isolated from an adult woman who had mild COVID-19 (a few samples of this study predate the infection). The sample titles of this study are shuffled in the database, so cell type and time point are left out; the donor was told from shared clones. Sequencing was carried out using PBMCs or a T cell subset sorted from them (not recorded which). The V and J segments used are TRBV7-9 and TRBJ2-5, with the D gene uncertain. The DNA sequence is TGTGCCAGCAGCTTAGGGGCATCAGAGACCCAGTACTTC. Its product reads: CASSLGASETQYF.